The entry that follows covers one T cell receptor (beta chain) sequence. No antigen is known for it. This CDR3 has 18 residues. Germline lookup yields CDR1 MGHRA and CDR2 YSYEKL. Germline trimming cut 0 bases from V and 4 bases from J; bases unmatched to any gene: 10. Sequenced by immunoSEQ multiplex PCR; TCRdb stores in-frame clones only, minus some. The sample gives about 680,000 clones, roughly 90% of which show up once; approximately 1.5% is in the top ten. Treatment in this sample: some 19 received Ad26.COV2.S at low or high dose, single or two shots; several received placebo; per-sample allocation not given. It was on day 63 after the first vaccine or placebo injection that samples were taken. An 18-55-year-old adult in Boston served as donor. It was Wuhan-strain SARS-CoV-2 spike that the Ad26 vaccine vector expressed. This entry is derived from a study of Ad26.COV2.S vaccination and SARS-CoV-2 variants. Across the whole study: Dosing was one shot or two shots 56 days apart. Whole-study results and caveats: It was reported that spike-specific CD8+ and CD4+ T cell responses were substantially broad after vaccination.

The chain uses TRBV4-1 and TRBJ1-4, with 8 bases identical to TRBD1. This clonotype was sampled from a person between 18 and 59 years old who received the Ad26.COV2.S COVID-19 vaccine or a placebo. The sequences come from peripheral blood, collected in a trial of Ad26.COV2.S vaccine versus placebo. The CDR3 DNA reads TGCGCCAGCAGCCAAGAAGCAGGGGGCAGGCGCGGTAATGAAAAACTGTTTTTT. Protein sequence: CASSQEAGGRRGNEKLFF.